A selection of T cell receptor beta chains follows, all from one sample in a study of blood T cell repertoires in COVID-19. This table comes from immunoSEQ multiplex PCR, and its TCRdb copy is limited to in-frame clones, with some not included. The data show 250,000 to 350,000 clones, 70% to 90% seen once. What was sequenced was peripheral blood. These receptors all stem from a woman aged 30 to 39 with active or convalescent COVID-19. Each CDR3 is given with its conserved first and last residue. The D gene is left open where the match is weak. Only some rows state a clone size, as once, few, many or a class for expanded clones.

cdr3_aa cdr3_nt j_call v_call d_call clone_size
CASSLGQGGSPLHF TGTGCCAGCAGCCTCGGGCAGGGGGGTTCACCCCTCCACTTT TRBJ1-6 TRBV28 TRBD1 few
CASSLGLSSDTQYF TGTGCCAGCAGCTTGGGACTCAGCTCAGATACGCAGTATTTT TRBJ2-3 TRBV11-3 - -
CAWSSRGNEKLFF TGTGCCTGGAGTTCAAGGGGTAATGAAAAACTGTTTTTT TRBJ1-4 TRBV30 - -
CASSPAGREAFF TGTGCCAGCAGCCCCGCGGGGCGCGAAGCTTTCTTT TRBJ1-1 TRBV6-2/TRBV6-3 - -
CASGLGREGTGELFF TGTGCTAGTGGTTTGGGGAGGGAGGGCACCGGGGAGCTGTTTTTT TRBJ2-2 TRBV12-5 TRBD2 -
CASSVGDRHSYNEQFF TGTGCCAGCAGCGTAGGGGACAGACATTCCTACAATGAGCAGTTCTTC TRBJ2-1 TRBV9 TRBD1 -
CASTPLPGTSGSQETQYF TGTGCCAGCACCCCCCTTCCCGGGACTAGCGGGAGCCAAGAGACCCAGTACTTC TRBJ2-5 TRBV6-2/TRBV6-3 TRBD2 -
CAITTPGAKNIQYF TGTGCCATAACGACCCCAGGAGCCAAAAACATTCAGTACTTC TRBJ2-4 TRBV28 - -
CASSWGQGFYEQYF TGTGCCAGCAGCTGGGGACAGGGTTTTTACGAGCAGTACTTC TRBJ2-7 TRBV5-4 TRBD1 -
CASSQDGTGFYGYTF TGTGCCAGCAGCCAAGATGGGACAGGATTCTATGGCTACACCTTC TRBJ1-2 TRBV4-2 TRBD1 -
CASRAGGPGEQYF TGCGCCAGCAGGGCGGGGGGCCCTGGCGAGCAGTACTTC TRBJ2-7 TRBV5-1 TRBD2 once
CATHPTGLWGYTF TGTGCCACCCACCCCACAGGCCTCTGGGGCTACACCTTC TRBJ1-2 TRBV19 - -
CASSFLETQYF TGTGCCAGCAGTTTCTTAGAGACCCAGTACTTC TRBJ2-5 TRBV27 - -
CASSTLAVQETQYF TGTGCCAGCAGTACACTAGCGGTCCAAGAGACCCAGTACTTC TRBJ2-5 TRBV11-1 TRBD2 -
CASRQGAGEAFF TGTGCCAGCAGACAGGGGGCAGGGGAAGCTTTCTTT TRBJ1-1 TRBV12-3/TRBV12-4 TRBD1 -
CASSLAPGSYNEQFF TGCGCCAGCAGCTTGGCCCCGGGCTCCTACAATGAGCAGTTCTTC TRBJ2-1 TRBV5-1 - -
CASSELGQGNSPLHF TGTGCCAGCAGTGAATTAGGGCAGGGCAATTCACCCCTCCACTTT TRBJ1-6 TRBV6-1 - -
CASSPVSNQPQHF TGTGCCAGCAGTCCTGTAAGCAATCAGCCCCAGCATTTT TRBJ1-5 TRBV28 - -
CASRGIRGTEAFF TGTGCCAGCAGGGGGATCAGGGGCACTGAAGCTTTCTTT TRBJ1-1 TRBV2 - -
CATSRRPGQGSYEQYF TGTGCCACCAGCAGAAGACCGGGACAGGGCTCCTACGAGCAGTACTTC TRBJ2-7 TRBV15 TRBD1 -
CASSLDRGAGNTEAFF TGTGCCAGCAGCTTAGACAGGGGTGCGGGGAACACTGAAGCTTTCTTT TRBJ1-1 TRBV7-2 TRBD1 few
CATNSRRGDEKLFF TGTGCCACGAATTCCCGACGGGGAGATGAAAAACTGTTTTTT TRBJ1-4 TRBV10-3 - -
CASSEALLVGGGANEQYF TGTGCCAGCAGTGAAGCGCTTTTAGTGGGCGGGGGGGCCAACGAGCAGTACTTC TRBJ2-7 TRBV6-1 TRBD2 -
CASSSVGHQNTEAFF TGTGCCAGCAGCTCAGTAGGACATCAGAACACTGAAGCTTTCTTT TRBJ1-1 TRBV7-2 - -
CASSGQGLGTEAFF TGCGCCAGCAGCGGACAGGGCTTGGGAACTGAAGCTTTCTTT TRBJ1-1 TRBV5-1 TRBD1 -
CASSVSGYGYTF TGTGCCAGCAGCGTATCAGGGTATGGCTACACCTTC TRBJ1-2 TRBV9 - -
CSASKGVVRGTEAFF TGCAGTGCTAGTAAGGGGGTCGTCCGAGGGACTGAAGCTTTCTTT TRBJ1-1 TRBV20-1 - -
CAIYTGGVGGYTF TGTGCCATCTACACAGGGGGCGTAGGTGGCTACACCTTC TRBJ1-2 TRBV10-3 TRBD1 -
CASSQVVAASSYEQYF TGCGCCAGCAGCCAAGTCGTGGCAGCGAGCTCCTACGAGCAGTACTTC TRBJ2-7 TRBV5-1 - once
CASSVGGTGQGNLNTEAFF TGTGCCAGCAGCGTAGGTGGCACGGGACAGGGGAACCTGAACACTGAAGCTTTCTTT TRBJ1-1 TRBV9 TRBD1 few
CAHQDLRGGNTEAFF TGTGCCCACCAAGATTTAAGGGGAGGGAACACTGAAGCTTTCTTT TRBJ1-1 TRBV28 - -
CASSPGGAETGELFF TGCGCCAGCAGCCCCGGGGGGGCCGAGACCGGGGAGCTGTTTTTT TRBJ2-2 TRBV4-3 TRBD2 -
CASRVQSSPLHF TGTGCCAGCAGAGTACAGTCTTCACCCCTCCACTTT TRBJ1-6 TRBV6-5 - few
CASSPHGLRYEQYF TGTGCCAGCAGTCCCCACGGACTACGCTACGAGCAGTACTTC TRBJ2-7 TRBV28 - once
CASSKSRFFTGGRNNEQFF TGTGCCAGCAGCAAAAGTCGATTTTTTACGGGGGGCCGAAACAATGAGCAGTTCTTC TRBJ2-1 TRBV14 - once
CASSVLAGASTDTQYF TGTGCCAGCAGTGTTTTAGCGGGGGCGTCGACAGATACGCAGTATTTT TRBJ2-3 TRBV6-6 TRBD2 -
CASSSGLAGDINTGELFF TGTGCCAGTAGTTCGGGACTAGCGGGGGATATAAACACCGGGGAGCTGTTTTTT TRBJ2-2 TRBV19 TRBD2 -
CASSLGLAGYEQYF TGTGCCAGCAGCTTAGGTCTAGCGGGGTACGAGCAGTACTTC TRBJ2-7 TRBV7-9 TRBD2 -
CASSLAGGNTGELFF TGTGCCAGCAGTTTAGCGGGGGGGAACACCGGGGAGCTGTTTTTT TRBJ2-2 TRBV27 TRBD2 -
CAWTWGRGTEAFF TGTGCCTGGACGTGGGGTAGGGGCACTGAAGCTTTCTTT TRBJ1-1 TRBV30 - -
CASSPSGTGGDTIYF TGTGCCAGCTCCCCGTCCGGGACAGGGGGAGACACCATATATTTT TRBJ1-3 TRBV18 TRBD1 few
CASSQDPLPSGGADTQYF TGCGCCAGCAGCCAAGATCCACTCCCTAGCGGGGGGGCAGATACGCAGTATTTT TRBJ2-3 TRBV4-3 TRBD2 -
CASSYYGQGNYGYTF TGTGCCAGCAGTTACTATGGACAGGGGAACTATGGCTACACCTTC TRBJ1-2 TRBV6-6 TRBD1 -
CASRTGPLAQHF TGTGCCAGCAGGACAGGACCTTTGGCCCAGCATTTT TRBJ1-5 TRBV28 - -